This T cell receptor beta chain was identified in a study of blood T cells in healthy people across ages. In the study overall: Roughly one uniquely barcoded beta molecule per two T cells was captured. Study-wide findings and caveats: A roughly linear age-dependent decrease characterized TCR beta diversity per million T cells.

A second PCR, run for about 6 to 11 cycles, used a sample-barcoded 5' primer plus a J-beta primer mix. One entry per CDR3 protein results from TCRdb running MiXCR on the 5' RACE reads. The sample holds roughly 730,000 distinct CDR3 sequences, around three fifths seen once. Concerning this clonotype itself: Its antigen is not known.

Germline-derived CDR1 and CDR2 are SGHVS and FNYEAQ. Trimming shortened V by 1 base and J by 5 bases, and 14 bases separated the two germline ends. This CDR3 region has 16 residues. The specimen sequenced was blood. The gene calls are TRBV7-6 and TRBJ1-4; D is uncertain. This clonotype was obtained from a man in his forties in good health. The CDR3 loop reads CASSLGAVAGNEKLFF. The CDR3 DNA follows: TGTGCCAGCAGCTTAGGTGCGGTCGCGGGAAATGAAAAACTGTTTTTT.